The next 27 T cell receptor beta chains were all read from a single sample in a study of T cell responses to AZD1222 COVID-19 vaccine. Produced via immunoSEQ multiplex PCR; TCRdb's table is partial and in-frame only. The table lists 150,000 or so clones, about nine tenths of them singletons. This material consisted of peripheral blood, taken on day 0 of AZD1222 vaccination. The receptors derive from an adult in good health.

The chain is built from TRBV28 and TRBJ1-2, with D unclear. The V and J ends lost 4 bases and 5 bases respectively, with 14 bases between them. CDR1 MDHEN and CDR2 SYDVKM come from the germline V gene. The CDR3 contains 14 residues. CDR3 sequence (DNA): TGTGCCAGCAGTTGGGTGGGCCCACCTTATGGCTACACCTTC. Translated: CASSWVGPPYGYTF.

The chain uses TRBV2 and TRBJ1-5; D may be TRBD1 (6 bases). The CDR3 length is 14 residues. V was shortened by 4 bases and J by 6 bases, with 13 bases between the two germline ends. The germline gives CDR1 SNHLY, CDR2 FYNNEI. CDR3 bases: TGTGCCAGCAGTGGGGGAGGGGGTAGTCAGCCCCAGCATTTT. As protein: CASSGGGGSQPQHF.

The V gene is TRBV28, the J gene TRBJ1-2, with a weak D call TRBD1 (6 bases). The CDR3 spans 13 residues. The germline gives CDR1 MDHEN, CDR2 SYDVKM. The V and J ends lost 6 bases and 2 bases respectively, with 10 bases between them. The CDR3 spells CASSLDRNYGYTF. Written as DNA, the CDR3 is TGTGCCAGCAGCCTAGACAGGAACTATGGCTACACCTTC.

This clone occurred a few times. The chain carries TRBV3-1 (or the pseudogene TRBV3-2) and TRBJ2-7, with 9 bases matching TRBD1. With V trimmed by 0 bases and J by 7 bases, 7 bases remained unmatched. CDR1 and CDR2 from the germline V gene are LGHDT and YNNKEL (reference sequence). This CDR3 has 15 residues. CDR3 nucleotide sequence: TGTGCCAGCAGCCAAGACAGATCCGGGACAGGGGAGCAGTACTTC. This codes for CASSQDRSGTGEQYF.

This sequence joins TRBV25-1 and TRBJ2-7, with 12 bases that match TRBD1. Trimming at V came to 4 bases and at J to 4 bases, leaving 8 bases not matched to a gene. CDR1 and CDR2 from the germline V gene are MGHDK and SYGVNS. This CDR3 contains 16 residues. For the CDR3, the DNA is TGTGCCAGCAGTGGGACAGGGACAGGGGGCGTTTACGAGCAGTACTTC. It specifies CASSGTGTGGVYEQYF.

The rearrangement joins TRBV19 to TRBJ1-2; D is uncertain. Trimming pared 3 bases from V and 4 bases from J, leaving 15 bases between. CDR3 length: 15 residues. Germline V gene lookup returns CDR1 LNHDA and CDR2 SQIVND (reference sequence). CDR3 amino acids: CASSIKGLDIYGYTF. As DNA, the CDR3 is TGTGCCAGTAGTATTAAGGGATTGGATATCTATGGCTACACCTTC. The full variable domain, in which reference TRBV19 and TRBJ1-2 provide the parts outside the CDR3, is DGGITQSPKYLFRKEGQNVTLSCEQNLNHDAMYWYRQDPGQGLRLIYYSQIVNDFQKGDIAEGYSVSREKKESFPLTVTSAQKNPTAFYLCASSIKGLDIYGYTFGSGTRLTVV.

The rearrangement links TRBV10-3 to TRBJ1-4; D is perhaps TRBD1 (5 bases). Germline V gene lookup returns CDR1 ENHRY and CDR2 SYGVKD. This CDR3 spans 16 amino acids. Trimming pared 0 bases from V and 4 bases from J, leaving 12 bases between. The CDR3 reads CAISESSRDGNEKLFF. CDR3 in DNA: TGTGCCATCAGTGAGTCATCCCGGGACGGTAATGAAAAACTGTTTTTT.

V usage is TRBV19 and J usage is TRBJ1-1; possibly TRBD1 for D (5 bases). Germline-derived CDR1 and CDR2 are LNHDA and SQIVND (reference sequence). This CDR3 contains 16 residues. The V end lost 8 bases, the J end lost 5 bases, and 24 bases lay between the germline ends. CDR3 protein: CASSTSRGARGTEAFF. CDR3 in DNA: TGTGCCAGTTCCACGTCGCGTGGGGCGAGGGGTACTGAAGCTTTCTTT.

The chain recombines TRBV5-8 with TRBJ1-1, with D uncertain. CDR1 is SGHTS and CDR2 is YDEGEE in the germline V gene. V was trimmed by 2 bases and J by 8 bases, leaving 7 bases between them. The CDR3 spans 11 residues. The CDR3 loop reads CASSLDGEAFF. The CDR3 nucleotides read TGTGCCAGCAGCTTAGACGGGGAAGCTTTCTTT.

V usage is TRBV5-1 and J usage is TRBJ2-1; 8 nucleotides agree with TRBD1. CDR1 SGHRS and CDR2 YFSETQ come from the germline V gene. The CDR3 loop spans 16 amino acids. The trim removed 0 bases at V and 4 bases at J, leaving 6 bases unmatched. CDR3 bases: TGCGCCAGCAGCTTGGAGGCAGGGGGCTTATACAATGAGCAGTTCTTC. Encoded protein: CASSLEAGGLYNEQFF.

The V gene is TRBV5-1, the J gene TRBJ1-1; D is possibly TRBD1 (6 bases). Germline V lookup: CDR1 SGHRS, CDR2 YFSETQ. CDR3 length: 16 amino acids. V was pared by 4 bases and J by 10 bases, with 26 bases between. The CDR3 sequence is CASSPPGQGPLLGAFF. CDR3 in DNA: TGCGCCAGCAGCCCGCCGGGACAAGGGCCCCTCTTGGGAGCTTTCTTT.

The J gene is TRBJ2-7, the V gene TRBV11-2, with D possibly TRBD2 on 7 matching bases. CDR3 length equals 15 residues. The ends were cut back, 2 bases at V and 4 bases at J, with 15 bases in the middle. Germline CDR1 SGHAT, CDR2 FQNNGV. The CDR3 sequence is CASSLRVGGTYEQYF. The CDR3 DNA follows: TGTGCCAGCAGCTTAAGAGTCGGGGGGACATACGAGCAGTACTTC. The full variable domain, its missing parts supplied by reference TRBV11-2 and TRBJ2-7, is EAGVAQSPRYKIIEKRQSVAFWCNPISGHATLYWYQQILGQGPKLLIQFQNNGVVDDSQLPKDRFSAERLKGVDSTLKIQPAKLEDSAVYLCASSLRVGGTYEQYFGPGTRLTVT.

The gene calls are TRBV7-2 and TRBJ1-5; D possibly corresponds to TRBD1 (6 bases). The germline V gene has CDR1 SGHTA and CDR2 FQGNSA. This CDR3 contains 17 residues. V was pared by 2 bases and J by 4 bases, with 18 bases between. CDR3 residues: CASSLLPRTAPNQPQHF. Written as DNA, the CDR3 is TGTGCCAGCAGCTTACTCCCTAGGACAGCCCCAAATCAGCCCCAGCATTTT. The full variable domain, its missing parts supplied by reference TRBV7-2 and TRBJ1-5, is GAGVSQSPSNKVTEKGKDVELRCDPISGHTALYWYRQSLGQGLEFLIYFQGNSAPDKSGLPSDRFSAERTGGSVSTLTIQRTQQEDSAVYLCASSLLPRTAPNQPQHFGDGTRLSIL.

This clone occurred once. V is TRBV27 and J is TRBJ1-5; 9 bases agree with TRBD1. The CDR3 is 14 residues long. J was trimmed by 6 bases and V by 6 bases; bases with no gene match: 6. Per germline, CDR1 MNHEY and CDR2 SMNVEV (reference sequence). The chain's CDR3 is CASRTGGAGQPQHF. The CDR3 nucleotides are TGTGCCAGCAGAACAGGGGGCGCAGGTCAGCCCCAGCATTTT.

The chain couples TRBV10-3 to TRBJ1-4, with TRBD1 matching 9 bases. V lost 0 bases, J lost 6 bases, and 5 bases stayed unmatched. CDR3 length equals 16 residues. Germline V gene data show CDR1 as ENHRY and CDR2 as SYGVKD. The CDR3 DNA sequence: TGTGCCATCAGTGAGTCTCGACAGGGGGAAGATGAAAAACTGTTTTTT. Amino acids: CAISESRQGEDEKLFF.

This sequence joins TRBV3-1 (or the pseudogene TRBV3-2) and TRBJ2-7, with TRBD2 identical over 7 bases. This CDR3 spans 15 amino acids. The V segment lost 1 base and the J segment 1 base; nucleotides outside the gene matches: 4. The germline CDR1 and CDR2 sequences are LGHDT and YNNKEL (reference sequence). CDR3 protein: CASSQGSGKSYEQYF. The CDR3 DNA reads TGTGCCAGCAGCCAAGGGAGCGGGAAATCCTACGAGCAGTACTTC.

The V and J genes are TRBV28 and TRBJ2-1; TRBD2 aligns across 7 bases. Germline trimming cut 3 bases from V and 6 bases from J; bases unmatched to any gene: 14. Germline-derived CDR1 and CDR2 are MDHEN and SYDVKM. CDR3 size: 17 residues. CDR3 in DNA: TGTGCCAGCAGTTTGTCGACCGGACTAGGCGGTTTCAATGAGCAGTTCTTC. This sequence encodes CASSLSTGLGGFNEQFF.

The CDR3: CASSTDRVGQPQHF. The DNA for the CDR3 is TGTGCCAGTAGTACCGACAGGGTTGGTCAGCCCCAGCATTTT. This chain joins TRBV19 and TRBJ1-5; 7 bases are shared with TRBD1. This CDR3 is built from 14 residues. Looked up from germline, CDR1 is LNHDA and CDR2 is SQIVND (reference sequence). The V segment lost 4 bases and the J segment 6 bases; nucleotides outside the gene matches: 6.

There are a few counts of this clone. This rearrangement joins TRBV27 to TRBJ2-3, with 10 bases matching TRBD2. V was pared by 3 bases and J by 0 bases, with 6 bases of the junction left unmatched. CDR1 is MNHEY, CDR2 SMNVEV, per germline (reference sequence). This CDR3 is 17 amino acids long. This CDR3 is CASSFRTSGTSTDTQYF. The CDR3 nucleotides read TGTGCCAGCAGTTTTAGGACTAGCGGAACTAGCACAGATACGCAGTATTTT.

V gene TRBV27 combines with J gene TRBJ2-1; 7 bases line up with TRBD2. CDR1 MNHEY and CDR2 SMNVEV come from the germline V gene (reference sequence). The V segment lost 6 bases and the J segment 10 bases; nucleotides outside the gene matches: 18. The length of the CDR3 is 16 residues. The CDR3 bases are TGTGCCAGCAGCCAAGCGGGGAGGGATGGGGCCGAAGAGCAGTTCTTC. Protein product: CASSQAGRDGAEEQFF.

Written as DNA, the CDR3 is TGTGCCAGCAGTTCGGGACACCGCTCTGGAAACACCATATATTTT. As protein: CASSSGHRSGNTIYF. The chain combines TRBV6-2 or TRBV6-3 with TRBJ1-3, with D tentatively TRBD1 (6 bases). The CDR3 length is 15 residues. V dropped 4 bases and J dropped 0 bases, with 10 bases sitting between them. Germline lookup yields CDR1 MNHEY and CDR2 SVGEGT.

This chain links TRBV11-3 with TRBJ2-2; 10 nucleotides match TRBD2. The trim removed 5 bases at V and 2 bases at J, leaving 5 bases unmatched. This CDR3 spans 16 amino acids. Germline V CDR1 and CDR2: SGHNT, YENEEA. CDR3 protein: CASSPWTSGNTGELFF. The CDR3 DNA reads TGTGCCAGCAGCCCCTGGACTAGCGGAAACACCGGGGAGCTGTTTTTT.

V is TRBV5-1 and J is TRBJ2-2; tentative D call: TRBD2 (5 bases). The V gene lost 0 bases and the J gene lost 2 bases, with 8 bases spanning the gap. The germline V gene has CDR1 SGHRS and CDR2 YFSETQ. The CDR3 totals 15 residues. CDR3 nucleotides: TGCGCCAGCAGCTTGGCGGGGTTAAACACCGGGGAGCTGTTTTTT. It specifies CASSLAGLNTGELFF.

This chain joins TRBV6-5 and TRBJ1-4; 10 nucleotides line up with TRBD1. The CDR3 sequence is 14 residues long. With 8 bases clipped from V and 7 bases from J, the junction kept 7 bases outside the gene matches. CDR1 is MNHEY, CDR2 SVGAGI, per germline. The DNA of the CDR3 is TGTGCCAGCTTTATCGGGACAGGGGTTGAAAAACTGTTTTTT. This translates into CASFIGTGVEKLFF.

The J gene is TRBJ2-7, the V gene TRBV3-1 (or the pseudogene TRBV3-2); 11 bases line up with TRBD1. The CDR3 is 13 amino acids. Germline V lookup: CDR1 LGHDT, CDR2 YNNKEL (reference sequence). V shed 1 base, J shed 7 bases, and the junction held 0 bases outside the gene matches. CDR3 DNA sequence: TGTGCCAGCAGCCAAGGGGACAGGGGGGAGCAGTACTTC. As protein: CASSQGDRGEQYF.

The chain is built from TRBV5-1 and TRBJ2-2; D might be TRBD1 or TRBD2, each matching 6 bases. Trimming took 4 bases from V and 3 from J, leaving 19 bases between them. The CDR3 runs 17 residues. Per germline, CDR1 SGHRS and CDR2 YFSETQ. CDR3 nucleotide sequence: TGCGCCAGCAGCCCCGGAGGGGGTAGGCGGTACACCGGGGAGCTGTTTTTT. Translation gives CASSPGGGRRYTGELFF.

CDR3 region: CASSVAAGAVQETQYF. DNA of the CDR3: TGTGCCAGCAGCGTAGCGGCGGGGGCCGTGCAAGAGACCCAGTACTTC. The chain carries TRBV9 and TRBJ2-5, with TRBD2 as a possible D gene (7 bases). V lost 0 bases to trimming and J lost 2 bases, with 14 bases between them. Germline values: CDR1 SGDLS, CDR2 YYNGEE. This CDR3 comprises 16 residues.